This section outlines one T cell receptor beta chain sequence together with its context. The blood draw at each of two time points yielded six milliliters of peripheral blood. This specimen comes from a study of prognosis after radiotherapy for stage I lung cancer. Turning to the study itself: Of the patients, seven had squamous cell carcinoma and twelve had adenocarcinoma tumors.

By two-round multiplex PCR, the TCR beta CDR3 was amplified from genomic DNA. Each TRBV and TRBJ gene had its own primer in the first PCR round. TCRdb reanalysed the multiplex PCR reads using MiXCR and keeps one entry per CDR3 protein. Of roughly 25,000 distinct CDR3 sequences listed, about half are singletons. This sequence originates from a donor over 45 with non-small cell lung cancer. The sample was PBMCs, taken before or after stereotactic body radiation therapy (not recorded which).

CDR3 sequence: CATSDYGEGRTEAFF. In DNA, the CDR3 is TGTGCCACCAGTGATTACGGAGAGGGGAGGACTGAAGCTTTCTTT. This chain joins TRBV24-1 and TRBJ1-1; the D gene is possibly TRBD1 (5 bases). There are 15 residues in the CDR3. Trimming took 2 bases from V and 5 from J, leaving 14 bases between them. Looked up from germline, CDR1 is KGHDR and CDR2 is SFDVKD.